This T cell receptor beta chain was identified during a study of blood T cell repertoires in COVID-19 (dated by TCRdb to the early 2020s). With regard to the full study: Samples covering the acute and convalescent phases of COVID-19 were provided by collaborators in the United States, Italy and Spain. The material from the prospective study consisted of cDNA or gDNA derived from T cells, B-cell-depleted T cells, or PBMCs. Subjects who had been exposed to COVID-19, were actively infected with it, or had recovered from it provided the deeply sampled blood TCRbeta repertoires that made up the dataset. The repertoires were made available in a free public database intended to serve as a resource for research on the immune response to SARS-CoV-2. Samples came from the ongoing ImmuneRACE study (first 160 participants) plus 1,254 subjects from 6 global collaborators. Nearly every sample came with metadata listing a de-identified subject ID, COVID-19 status, age in years and sex. HLA class I and class II types, where available, came from metadata supplied by the sample provider rather than from assay-based typing. Broad study findings and their caveats: The amount of clinical and demographic metadata varied by source and participant and was provided uncurated.

The CDR3 covers 12 residues, taking in both the cysteine and the phenylalanine. Of the read, only the CDR3 DNA is kept; its 36 bases are in frame from base 1. V sheds 8 bases and J sheds 4 bases, leaving 9 bases between their ends. CDR1 is given as ENHRY and CDR2 as SYGVKD, both from the germline V gene. TCRbeta CDR3 regions were amplified from genomic DNA using the immunoSEQ Assay, a bias-controlled multiplex PCR. The authors processed their data as follows. The number of nucleated cells in each sample was estimated by amplification of reference gene primers within the assay. To quantify the absolute abundance of each unique TCRbeta CDR3 rearrangement, sequence reads were collapsed and filtered. Productive Simpson clonality was computed per sample as the square root of Simpson's diversity index over productive rearrangements. Not all clones reach the TCRdb copy of this immuneACCESS table, which keeps in-frame sequences only. Checked studies attribute under half of the gap to unresolved V genes and leave the rest unexplained. The V and J calls and the clone size are those of that table, but D and trimming were determined from the DNA. The sample table lists around 250,000 clones, approximately 85% of them with a count of one. The ten largest clones represent about 6.2% of the sample.

A remark on this clone: Its antigen is still unknown. The sample holds no much larger clone one base away, and base qualities are not on file.

Participants in the prospective study were aged roughly 18 to 100 years, lived in about two dozen United States geographic areas, and enrolled through a virtual design. In the prospective study, cohorts were assigned on the basis of participant-reported clinical history obtained from a screening survey and a study questionnaire. Exposed participants had been in contact with someone with a PCR-confirmed or clinician-diagnosed COVID-19 case within 2 weeks of study entry. Mobile phlebotomists in the prospective study collected whole blood, serum and a nasopharyngeal or oropharyngeal swab from every participant. Over an approximately 2-month period, participants in the prospective study had the option of providing additional blood draws and questionnaires. Prospective study blood samples were shipped either frozen or at room temperature before DNA extraction.

The sequence is built from TRBV10-3 and TRBJ1-3; the D gene lacks a confident call. The receptor was isolated from a woman in her 50s who had been exposed to COVID-19. Sequencing was done on a sample of PBMCs or T cells enriched from blood (not recorded which). For the CDR3, the sequence is CAIAAAGNTIYF. The DNA sequence follows: TGTGCCATCGCCGCGGCCGGAAACACCATATATTTT.